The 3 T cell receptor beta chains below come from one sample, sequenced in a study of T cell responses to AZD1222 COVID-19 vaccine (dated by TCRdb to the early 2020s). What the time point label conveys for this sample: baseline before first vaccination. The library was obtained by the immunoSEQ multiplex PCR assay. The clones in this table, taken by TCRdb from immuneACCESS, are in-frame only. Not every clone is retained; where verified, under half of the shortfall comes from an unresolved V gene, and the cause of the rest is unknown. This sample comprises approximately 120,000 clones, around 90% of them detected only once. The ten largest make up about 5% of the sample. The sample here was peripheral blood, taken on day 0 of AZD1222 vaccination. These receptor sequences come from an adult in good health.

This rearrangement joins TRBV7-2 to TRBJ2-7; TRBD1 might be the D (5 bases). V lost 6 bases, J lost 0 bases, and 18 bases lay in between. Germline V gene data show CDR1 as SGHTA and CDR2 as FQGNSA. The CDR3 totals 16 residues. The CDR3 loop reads CASRDPGASRSYEQYF. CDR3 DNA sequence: TGTGCCAGCAGAGACCCTGGGGCATCCCGCTCCTACGAGCAGTACTTC. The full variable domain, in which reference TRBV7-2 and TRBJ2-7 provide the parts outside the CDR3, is GAGVSQSPSNKVTEKGKDVELRCDPISGHTALYWYRQSLGQGLEFLIYFQGNSAPDKSGLPSDRFSAERTGGSVSTLTIQRTQQEDSAVYLCASRDPGASRSYEQYFGPGTRLTVT.

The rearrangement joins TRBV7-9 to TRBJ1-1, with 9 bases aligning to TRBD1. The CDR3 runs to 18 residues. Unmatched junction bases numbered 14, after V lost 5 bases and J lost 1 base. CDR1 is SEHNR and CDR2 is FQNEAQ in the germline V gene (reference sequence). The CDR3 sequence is CASSRLGQGTFKNTEAFF. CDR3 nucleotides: TGTGCCAGCAGCCGGTTGGGACAGGGAACTTTCAAGAACACTGAAGCTTTCTTT.

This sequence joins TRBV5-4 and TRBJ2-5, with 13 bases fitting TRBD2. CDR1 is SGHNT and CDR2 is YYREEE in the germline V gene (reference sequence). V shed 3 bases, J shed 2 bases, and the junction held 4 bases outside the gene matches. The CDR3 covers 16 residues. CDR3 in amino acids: CASSSRLAGGQETQYF. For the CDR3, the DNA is TGTGCCAGCAGCTCTAGACTAGCGGGGGGACAAGAGACCCAGTACTTC.